This T cell receptor (beta chain) was captured in a study of PD-1 blockade in classical Hodgkin lymphoma. Across the study: Treatment was intravenous nivolumab, 3 mg/kg every 2 weeks, until progression.

Only in-frame clones appear in the TCRdb table, and some are missing; sequencing was by immunoSEQ multiplex PCR. The sample shows 100,000 or so clones, around 89% of them seen only once. Each of the patients experienced relapse following autologous stem cell transplantation, and their brentuximab vedotin exposure differed. Points from the study as a whole: When set against healthy donors, newly diagnosed patients were reported to show lower baseline TCR diversity. Prior to therapy, complete responders displayed diversity much like that of newly diagnosed patients. CD4+ TCR diversity, unlike CD8+, climbed significantly by C4D1.

This clone has only a few counts. The antigen is not known. Trimming took 4 bases from V and 4 from J; bases not matched to a gene: 6. CDR1 and CDR2 (germline): SGDLS, YYNGEE. This CDR3 has 14 residues. The sequences come from peripheral blood mononuclear cells (PBMCs), collected before the second cycle of nivolumab. This TCR derives from a human donor with classical Hodgkin lymphoma. The chain carries TRBV9 and TRBJ1-1, with 8 nucleotides matching TRBD1. CDR3 in amino acids: CASSTGGGSTEAFF. The DNA for the CDR3 is TGTGCCAGCAGCACAGGGGGGGGGAGCACTGAAGCTTTCTTT.